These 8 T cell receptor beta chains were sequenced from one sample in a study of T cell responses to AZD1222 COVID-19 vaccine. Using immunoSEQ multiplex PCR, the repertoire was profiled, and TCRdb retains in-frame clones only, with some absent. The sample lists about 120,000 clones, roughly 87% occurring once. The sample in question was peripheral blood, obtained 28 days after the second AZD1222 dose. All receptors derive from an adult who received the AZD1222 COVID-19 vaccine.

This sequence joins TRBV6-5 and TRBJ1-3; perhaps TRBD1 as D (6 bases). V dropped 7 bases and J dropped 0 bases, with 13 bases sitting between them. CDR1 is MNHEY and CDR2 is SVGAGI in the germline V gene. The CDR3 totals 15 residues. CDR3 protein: CASTHQGSSGNTIYF. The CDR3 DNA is TGTGCCAGCACTCATCAGGGGAGCTCTGGAAACACCATATATTTT.

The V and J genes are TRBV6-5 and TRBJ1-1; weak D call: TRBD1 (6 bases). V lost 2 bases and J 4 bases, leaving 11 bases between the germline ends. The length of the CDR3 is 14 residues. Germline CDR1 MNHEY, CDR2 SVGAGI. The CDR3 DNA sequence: TGTGCCAGCAGTTACGGGGGGCTGGGCACTGAAGCTTTCTTT. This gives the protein CASSYGGLGTEAFF.

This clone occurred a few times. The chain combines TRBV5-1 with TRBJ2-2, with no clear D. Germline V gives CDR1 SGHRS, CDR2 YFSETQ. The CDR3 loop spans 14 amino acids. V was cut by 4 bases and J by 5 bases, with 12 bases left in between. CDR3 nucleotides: TGCGCCAGCAGCGGCCAGGTTGCGACCGGGGAGCTGTTTTTT. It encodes CASSGQVATGELFF.

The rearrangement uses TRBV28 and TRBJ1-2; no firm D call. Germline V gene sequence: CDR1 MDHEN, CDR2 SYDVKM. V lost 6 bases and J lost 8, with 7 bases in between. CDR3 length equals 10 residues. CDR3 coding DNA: TGTGCCAGCAGCGGGAGGGGCTACACCTTC. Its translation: CASSGRGYTF.

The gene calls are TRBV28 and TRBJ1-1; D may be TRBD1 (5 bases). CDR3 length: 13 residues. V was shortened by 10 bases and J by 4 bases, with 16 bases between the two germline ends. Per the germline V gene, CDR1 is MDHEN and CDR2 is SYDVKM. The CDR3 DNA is TGTGCCATCTTGCGAGGGACGGGCACTGAAGCTTTCTTT. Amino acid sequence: CAILRGTGTEAFF.

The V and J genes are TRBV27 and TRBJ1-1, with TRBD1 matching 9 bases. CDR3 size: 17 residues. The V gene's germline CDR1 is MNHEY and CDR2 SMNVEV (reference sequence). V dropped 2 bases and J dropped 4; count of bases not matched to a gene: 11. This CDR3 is CASSLVGGQGSGTEAFF. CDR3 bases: TGTGCCAGCAGTTTAGTTGGGGGACAGGGTTCGGGCACTGAAGCTTTCTTT.

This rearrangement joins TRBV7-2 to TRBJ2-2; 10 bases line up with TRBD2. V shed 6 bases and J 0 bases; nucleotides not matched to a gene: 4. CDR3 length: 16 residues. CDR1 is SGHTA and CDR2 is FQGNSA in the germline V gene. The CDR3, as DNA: TGTGCCAGCAGAGTAGCGGGGGGAGCGAACACCGGGGAGCTGTTTTTT. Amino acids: CASRVAGGANTGELFF.

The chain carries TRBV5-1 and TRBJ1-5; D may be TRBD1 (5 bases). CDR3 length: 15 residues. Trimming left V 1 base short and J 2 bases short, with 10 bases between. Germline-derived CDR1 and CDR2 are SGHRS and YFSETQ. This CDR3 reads CASSLTGERNQPQHF. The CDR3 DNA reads TGCGCCAGCAGCTTGACAGGCGAGCGCAATCAGCCCCAGCATTTT.